This T cell receptor (beta chain) is from a study of blood T cell repertoires in COVID-19. About the study: The United States, Italy and Spain supplied acute and convalescent COVID-19 samples.

TCRdb's copy holds only in-frame clones and misses some; the assay was immunoSEQ multiplex PCR. Altogether 350,000 to 400,000 clones are present, roughly 90% being singletons, with the ten largest covering around 7%. Losses at the gene ends were 9 bases for V and 3 bases for J; bases not matched to a gene: 11. There are 16 residues in the CDR3. Germline V lookup: CDR1 LNHDA, CDR2 SQIVND (reference sequence). The chain uses TRBV19 and TRBJ1-5, with 10 nucleotides matching TRBD1. What was sequenced was peripheral blood. The origin of this receptor is a man younger than 35 with active or convalescent COVID-19. The chain's CDR3 is CASLSSGTGDNQPQHF. The CDR3 DNA follows: TGTGCCAGCCTCTCCTCCGGGACAGGGGACAATCAGCCCCAGCATTTT.